This T cell receptor (beta chain) was identified during a study of shared clonotypes between healthy human individuals. Study conclusions and caveats: In general, naive subsets displayed greater estimated richness than memory subsets did. In the sorted subsets, rarefaction showed sequencing was incomplete despite large depth. Of the naive CD4 clonotypes, roughly 5% were shared across a handful of donors. Represented diversity, genetic and exposure-history alike, was limited by few donors.

Using immunoSEQ multiplex PCR, the repertoire was profiled, and TCRdb retains in-frame clones only, with some absent. The table lists 2 million to 2.5 million clones, around 95% of them singletons. The sample holds a few counts of this clone. The antigen remains unidentified. The length of the CDR3 is 15 residues. The germline V gene has CDR1 SNHLY and CDR2 FYNNEI. Trimming cost V 6 bases and J 2 bases; bases outside gene matches: 6. The J gene is TRBJ1-3, the V gene TRBV2, with TRBD1 matching over 8 bases. The sequence was collected from a man between 18 and 35 years old in good health. The sample consisted of naive CD4+ T cells sorted from blood. Indicated subset: CD45RA+ positively selected. CDR3 sequence (DNA): TGTGCCAGCAGCGCCACAGGGGGTGCTGGAAACACCATATATTTT. It is translated as CASSATGGAGNTIYF.